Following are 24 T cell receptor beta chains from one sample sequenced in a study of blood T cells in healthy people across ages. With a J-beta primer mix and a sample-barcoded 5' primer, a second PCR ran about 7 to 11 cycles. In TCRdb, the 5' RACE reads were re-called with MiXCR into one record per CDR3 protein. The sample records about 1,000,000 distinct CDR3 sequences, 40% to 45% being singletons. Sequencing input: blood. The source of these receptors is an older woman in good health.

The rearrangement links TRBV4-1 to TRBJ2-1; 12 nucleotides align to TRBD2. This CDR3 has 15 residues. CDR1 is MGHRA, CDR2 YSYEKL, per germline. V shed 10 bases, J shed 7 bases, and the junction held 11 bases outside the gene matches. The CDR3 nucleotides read TGCGCCACGGCCCTGACTAGCGGGAGAGGGAATGAGCAGTTCTTC. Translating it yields CATALTSGRGNEQFF.

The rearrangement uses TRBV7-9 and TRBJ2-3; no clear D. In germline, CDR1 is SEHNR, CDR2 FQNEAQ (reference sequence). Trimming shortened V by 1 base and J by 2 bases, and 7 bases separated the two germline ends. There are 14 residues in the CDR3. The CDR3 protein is CASSLEGFTDTQYF. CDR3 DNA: TGTGCCAGCAGCTTAGAGGGCTTCACAGATACGCAGTATTTT. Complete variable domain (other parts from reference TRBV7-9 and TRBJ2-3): DTGVSQNPRHKITKRGQNVTFRCDPISEHNRLYWYRQTLGQGPEFLTYFQNEAQLEKSRLLSDRFSAERPKGSFSTLEIQRTEQGDSAMYLCASSLEGFTDTQYFGPGTRLTVL.

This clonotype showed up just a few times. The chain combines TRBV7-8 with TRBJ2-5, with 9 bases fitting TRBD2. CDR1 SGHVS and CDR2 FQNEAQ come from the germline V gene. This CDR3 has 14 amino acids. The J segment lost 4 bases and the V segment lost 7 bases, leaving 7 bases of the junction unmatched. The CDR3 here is CASTRSGRPETQYF. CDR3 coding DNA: TGTGCCAGCACCCGTAGCGGGAGACCAGAGACCCAGTACTTC. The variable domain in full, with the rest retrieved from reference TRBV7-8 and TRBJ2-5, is GAGVSQSPRYKVAKRGQDVALRCDPISGHVSLFWYQQALGQGPEFLTYFQNEAQLDKSGLPSDRFFAERPEGSVSTLKIQRTQQEDSAVYLCASTRSGRPETQYFGPGTRLLVL.

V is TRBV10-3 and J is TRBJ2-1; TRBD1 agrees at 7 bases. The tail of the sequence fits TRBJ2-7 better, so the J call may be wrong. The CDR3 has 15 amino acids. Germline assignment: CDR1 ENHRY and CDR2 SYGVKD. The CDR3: CAITNKDRPYNEQYF. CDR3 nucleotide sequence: TGTGCCATCACTAACAAGGACAGGCCCTACAATGAGCAGTACTTC.

The CDR3 sequence is CASGDTRRNTEAFF. The CDR3 bases are TGCGCCAGCGGGGACACCCGGCGGAACACTGAAGCTTTCTTT. The gene calls are TRBV10-2 and TRBJ1-1, with TRBD1 as a possible D gene (6 bases). The CDR3 is 14 residues long. Germline CDR1 WSHSY, CDR2 SAAADI. Between the trimmed V and J ends, which lost 8 bases and 1 base, there was a span of 14 bases.

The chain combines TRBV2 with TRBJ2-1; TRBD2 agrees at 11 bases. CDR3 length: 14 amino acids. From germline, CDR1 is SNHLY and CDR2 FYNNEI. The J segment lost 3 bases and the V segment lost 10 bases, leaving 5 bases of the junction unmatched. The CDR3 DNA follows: TGTGCCAACAAGCTAGCGGGAGGCTACAATGAGCAGTTCTTC. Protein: CANKLAGGYNEQFF.

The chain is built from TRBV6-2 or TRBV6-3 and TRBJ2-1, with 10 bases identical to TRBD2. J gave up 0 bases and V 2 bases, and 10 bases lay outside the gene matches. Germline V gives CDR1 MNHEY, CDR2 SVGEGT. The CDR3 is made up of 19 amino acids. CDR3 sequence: CASSYGLAGVPPSYNEQFF. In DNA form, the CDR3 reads TGTGCCAGCAGTTACGGGCTAGCGGGGGTCCCTCCCTCCTACAATGAGCAGTTCTTC.

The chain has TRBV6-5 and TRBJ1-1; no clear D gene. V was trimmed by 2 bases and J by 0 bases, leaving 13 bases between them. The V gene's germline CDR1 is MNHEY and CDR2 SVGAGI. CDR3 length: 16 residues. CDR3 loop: CASSYGAGLLNTEAFF. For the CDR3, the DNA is TGTGCCAGCAGTTACGGAGCCGGACTGCTGAACACTGAAGCTTTCTTT.

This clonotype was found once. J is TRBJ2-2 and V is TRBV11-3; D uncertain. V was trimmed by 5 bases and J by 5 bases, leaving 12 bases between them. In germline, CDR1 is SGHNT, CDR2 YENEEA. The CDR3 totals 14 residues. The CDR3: CASSPDSGTGELFF. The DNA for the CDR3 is TGTGCCAGCAGCCCCGACTCCGGTACCGGGGAGCTGTTTTTT.

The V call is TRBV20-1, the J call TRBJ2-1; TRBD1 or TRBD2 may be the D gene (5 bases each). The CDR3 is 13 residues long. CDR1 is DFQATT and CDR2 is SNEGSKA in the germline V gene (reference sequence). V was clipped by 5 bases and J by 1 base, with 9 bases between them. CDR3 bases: TGCAGTGCTCGGGACGGGTCCTACAATGAGCAGTTCTTC. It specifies CSARDGSYNEQFF.

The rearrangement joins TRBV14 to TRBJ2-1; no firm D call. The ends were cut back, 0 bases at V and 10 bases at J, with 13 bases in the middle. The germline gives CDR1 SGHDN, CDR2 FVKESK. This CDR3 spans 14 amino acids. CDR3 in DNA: TGTGCCAGCAGCCAAGATTTCCCCGTTGGAGAGCAGTTCTTC. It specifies CASSQDFPVGEQFF.

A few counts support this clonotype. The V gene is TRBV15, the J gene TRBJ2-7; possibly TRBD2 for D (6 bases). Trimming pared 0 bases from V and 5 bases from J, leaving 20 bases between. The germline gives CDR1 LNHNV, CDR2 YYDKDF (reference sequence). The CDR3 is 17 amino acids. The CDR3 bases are TGTGCCACCAGCAGAGATCGGCTAGCGTGGGTTGGGGACGAGCAGTACTTC. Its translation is CATSRDRLAWVGDEQYF.

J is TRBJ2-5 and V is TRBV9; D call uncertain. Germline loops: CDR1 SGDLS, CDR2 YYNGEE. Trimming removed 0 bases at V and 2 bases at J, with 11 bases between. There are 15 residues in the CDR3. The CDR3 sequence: CASSVAATLQETQYF. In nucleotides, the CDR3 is TGTGCCAGCAGCGTAGCGGCGACACTTCAAGAGACCCAGTACTTC.

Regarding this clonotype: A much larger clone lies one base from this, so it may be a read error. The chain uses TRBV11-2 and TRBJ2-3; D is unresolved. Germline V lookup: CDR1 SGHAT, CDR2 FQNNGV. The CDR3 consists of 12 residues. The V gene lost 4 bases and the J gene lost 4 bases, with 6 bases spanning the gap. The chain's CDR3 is CASSSDADTQYF. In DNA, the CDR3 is TGTGCCAGCAGCTCGGACGCAGATACGCAGTATTTT.

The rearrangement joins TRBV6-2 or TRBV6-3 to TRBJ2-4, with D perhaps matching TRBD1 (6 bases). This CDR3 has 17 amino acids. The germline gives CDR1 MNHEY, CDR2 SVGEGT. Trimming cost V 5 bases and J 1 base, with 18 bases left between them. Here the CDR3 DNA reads TGTGCCAGCAGTCACCCCTCCAGGGGTCTGGCCAAAAACATTCAGTACTTC. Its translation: CASSHPSRGLAKNIQYF.

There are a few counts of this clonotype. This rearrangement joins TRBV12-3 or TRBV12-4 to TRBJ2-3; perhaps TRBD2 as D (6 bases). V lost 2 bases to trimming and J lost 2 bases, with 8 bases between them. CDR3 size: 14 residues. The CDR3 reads CASSLWGDTDTQYF. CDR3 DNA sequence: TGTGCCAGCAGTTTATGGGGGGACACAGATACGCAGTATTTT.

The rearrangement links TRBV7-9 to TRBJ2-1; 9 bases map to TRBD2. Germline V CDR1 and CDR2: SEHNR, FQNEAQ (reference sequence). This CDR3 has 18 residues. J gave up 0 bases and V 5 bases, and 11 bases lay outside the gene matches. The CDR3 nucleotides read TGTGCCAGCAGCCCGTGGACTAGCGAATTAAGCTCCTACAATGAGCAGTTCTTC. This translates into CASSPWTSELSSYNEQFF.

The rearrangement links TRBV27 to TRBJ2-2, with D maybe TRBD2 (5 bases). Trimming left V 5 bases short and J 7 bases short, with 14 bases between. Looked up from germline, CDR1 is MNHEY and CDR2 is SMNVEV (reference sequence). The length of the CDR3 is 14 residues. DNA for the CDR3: TGTGCCAGCAGTGACTACGCCCCTCGCGGGGAGCTGTTTTTT. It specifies CASSDYAPRGELFF.

The CDR3 bases are TGCAGTGCTAGTTATGCGGGAGTGGTCACTGAGCAGTTCTTC. It yields the protein CSASYAGVVTEQFF. The V gene is TRBV20-1, the J gene TRBJ2-1; TRBD2 matches 7 bases. The trim removed 3 bases at V and 9 bases at J, leaving 11 bases unmatched. CDR3 length equals 14 residues. CDR1 is DFQATT and CDR2 is SNEGSKA in the germline V gene (reference sequence).

CDR3 residues: CSVDGGTESDYEQYF. The CDR3 nucleotides are TGCAGCGTTGACGGAGGGACAGAGTCGGACTACGAGCAGTACTTC. The J gene is TRBJ2-7, the V gene TRBV29-1; a weak D match, TRBD1 (7 bases). This CDR3 spans 15 amino acids. Germline values: CDR1 SQVTM, CDR2 ANQGSEA. V shed 3 bases and J shed 3 bases, with 18 bases lying between them.

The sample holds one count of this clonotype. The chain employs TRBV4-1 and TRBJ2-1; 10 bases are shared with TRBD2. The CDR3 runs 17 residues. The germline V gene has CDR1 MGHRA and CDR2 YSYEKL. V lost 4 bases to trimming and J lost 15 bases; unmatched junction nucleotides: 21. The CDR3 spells CASSPLTGTSAHLFPFF. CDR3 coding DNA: TGCGCCAGCAGCCCCCTAACCGGGACTAGCGCCCATCTATTTCCGTTCTTC.

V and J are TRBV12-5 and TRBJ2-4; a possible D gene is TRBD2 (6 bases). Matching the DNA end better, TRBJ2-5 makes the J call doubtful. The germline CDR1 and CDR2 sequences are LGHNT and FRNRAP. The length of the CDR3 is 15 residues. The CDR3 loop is CASGLTGSGQETQYF. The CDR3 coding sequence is TGTGCTAGTGGTTTGACTGGTAGCGGCCAAGAGACCCAGTACTTC.

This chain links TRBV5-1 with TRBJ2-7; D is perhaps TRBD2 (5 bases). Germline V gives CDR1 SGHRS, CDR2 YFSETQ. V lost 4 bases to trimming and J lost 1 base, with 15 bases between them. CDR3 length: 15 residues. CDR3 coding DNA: TGCGCCAGCAGCCCTACGGTTGGCGGGTCCTACGAGCAGTACTTC. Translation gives CASSPTVGGSYEQYF.

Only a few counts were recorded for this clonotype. The CDR3, as DNA: TGTGCCAGCAGCTCCGCCTCCGAGCAGTACTTC. Its translation is CASSSASEQYF. This rearrangement joins TRBV7-8 to TRBJ2-7; D is undetermined. This CDR3 is 11 amino acids long. V was cut by 4 bases and J by 6 bases, with 7 bases left in between. Germline lookup yields CDR1 SGHVS and CDR2 FQNEAQ.